The subject of this entry is one T cell receptor (beta chain). The antigen is not known. This may be a read error: a much more frequent sequence differs by one nucleotide. Trimming cost V 6 bases and J 1 base, with 12 bases left between them. The CDR3 is made up of 14 amino acids. Germline CDR1 reads SGHTS; CDR2 reads YDEGEE. Original processing methods: A papillary thyroid cancer distant-metastasis classifier was built from CDR3 differences across clinicopathological groups. TCRdb re-called the PCR reads with MiXCR. These V and J calls rely on TCRdb rather than the paper's analysis. The table lists roughly 36,000 clones, roughly a quarter of them singletons, with around 9.6% in the top ten. The data are from a study of metastatic and nonmetastatic thyroid tumors. General study points: Malignant thyroid tumors reportedly had TCR beta diversity that was significantly higher than in benign nodules, in blood and tumor.

Each patient came to thyroid surgery without any prior treatment (of any kind). The TCR sequence derives from a female donor with papillary thyroid cancer or a benign thyroid nodule (not recorded which). Some clones in this sample may be carry-over from other donors' samples. The chain joins TRBV5-8 to TRBJ2-3; TRBD2 might be the D (6 bases). The sequenced material came from blood. CDR3 in amino acids: CASIPGLRTDTQYF. The CDR3 DNA reads TGTGCCAGCATCCCCGGACTACGCACAGATACGCAGTATTTT.